This TCR beta chain was sequenced for a study of blood T cells in healthy people across ages. Findings and limits, study-wide: Roughly linear age-related decline in beta diversity appeared, significant by age around 40.

Only a few counts were recorded for this clonotype. Its antigen is not identified. An end of the junction does not agree with germline; a read error may underlie this. Germline CDR1 reads DFQATT; CDR2 reads SNEGSKA (reference sequence). This CDR3 region has 13 residues. With a J-beta primer mix and a sample-barcoded 5' primer, a second PCR ran about 7 to 12 cycles. TCRdb analysed the 5' RACE reads with MiXCR anew, one entry per CDR3 protein. The table shows fewer than 700,000 distinct CDR3 sequences, with over 40% occurring only once. V is TRBV20-1 and J is TRBJ2-7; D unresolved. The clonotype originates from a man older than 75 in good health. The sequenced sample was blood. CDR3 sequence reads: CSARDSGRYEQYF. The CDR3 DNA follows: TGTAGTGCTAGAGATTCCGGCAGATACGAGCAGTACTTC.